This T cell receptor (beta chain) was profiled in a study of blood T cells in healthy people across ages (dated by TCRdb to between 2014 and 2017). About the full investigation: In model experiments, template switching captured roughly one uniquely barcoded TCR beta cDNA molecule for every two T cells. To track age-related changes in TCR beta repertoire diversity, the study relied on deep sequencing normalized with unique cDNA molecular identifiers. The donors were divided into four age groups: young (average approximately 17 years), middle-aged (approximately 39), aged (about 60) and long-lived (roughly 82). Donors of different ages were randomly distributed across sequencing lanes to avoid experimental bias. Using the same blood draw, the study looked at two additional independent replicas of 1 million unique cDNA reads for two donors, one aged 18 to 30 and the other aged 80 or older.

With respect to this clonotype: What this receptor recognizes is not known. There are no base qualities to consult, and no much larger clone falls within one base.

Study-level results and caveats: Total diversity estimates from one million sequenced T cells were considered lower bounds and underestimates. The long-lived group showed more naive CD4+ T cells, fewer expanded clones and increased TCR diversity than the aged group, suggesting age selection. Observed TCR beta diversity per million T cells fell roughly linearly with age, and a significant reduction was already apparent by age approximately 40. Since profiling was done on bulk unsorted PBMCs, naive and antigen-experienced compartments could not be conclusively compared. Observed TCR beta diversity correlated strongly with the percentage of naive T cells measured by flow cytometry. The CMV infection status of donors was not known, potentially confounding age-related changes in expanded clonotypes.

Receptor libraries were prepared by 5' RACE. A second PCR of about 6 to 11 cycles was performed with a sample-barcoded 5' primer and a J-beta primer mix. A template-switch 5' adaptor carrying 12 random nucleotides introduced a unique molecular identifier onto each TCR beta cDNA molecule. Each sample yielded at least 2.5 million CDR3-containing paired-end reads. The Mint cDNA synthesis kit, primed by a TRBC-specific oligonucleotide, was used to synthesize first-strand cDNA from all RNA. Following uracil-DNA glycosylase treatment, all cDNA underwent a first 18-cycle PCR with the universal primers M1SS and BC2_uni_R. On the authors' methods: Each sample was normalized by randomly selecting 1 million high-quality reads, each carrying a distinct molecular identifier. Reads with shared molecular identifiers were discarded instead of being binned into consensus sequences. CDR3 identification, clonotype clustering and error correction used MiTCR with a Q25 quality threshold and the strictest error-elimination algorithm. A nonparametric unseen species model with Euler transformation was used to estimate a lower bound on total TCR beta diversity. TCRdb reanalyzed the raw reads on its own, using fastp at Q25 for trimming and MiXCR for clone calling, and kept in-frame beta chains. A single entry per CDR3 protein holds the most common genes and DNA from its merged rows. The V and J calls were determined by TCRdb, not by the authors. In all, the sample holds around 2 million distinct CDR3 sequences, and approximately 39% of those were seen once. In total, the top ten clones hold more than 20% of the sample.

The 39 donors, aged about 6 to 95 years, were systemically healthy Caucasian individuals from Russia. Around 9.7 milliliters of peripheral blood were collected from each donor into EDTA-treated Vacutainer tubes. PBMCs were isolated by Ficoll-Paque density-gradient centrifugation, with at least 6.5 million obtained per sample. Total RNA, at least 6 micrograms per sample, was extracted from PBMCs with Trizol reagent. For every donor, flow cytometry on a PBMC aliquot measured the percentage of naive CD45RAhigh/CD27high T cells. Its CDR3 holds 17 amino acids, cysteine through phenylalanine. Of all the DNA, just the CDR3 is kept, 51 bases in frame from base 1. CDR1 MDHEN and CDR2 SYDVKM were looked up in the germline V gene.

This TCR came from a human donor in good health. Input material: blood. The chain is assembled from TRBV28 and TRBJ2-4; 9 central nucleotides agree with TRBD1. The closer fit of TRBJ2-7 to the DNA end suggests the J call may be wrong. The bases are TGTGCCAGCAGTTTAGGATCTAGGACAGGGGATCTCTACGAGCAGTACTTC. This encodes CASSLGSRTGDLYEQYF.